This entry lists 25 T cell receptor beta chains sequenced from one sample in a study of robustness of blood B and T cell sequencing. mRNA, not genomic DNA, served as the source for TCR beta repertoires. cDNA synthesis used template switching with a 5' universal priming oligo. The template-switch oligo carried a 12-nucleotide random UMI tagging each cDNA molecule. TCRdb itself ran the PCR reads through MiXCR, one entry per CDR3 protein. The table includes some 1,600 distinct CDR3 sequences, around 58% detected once. The sequenced sample consisted of peripheral blood. The receptor set was obtained from a human donor in good health.

V gene TRBV15 combines with J gene TRBJ1-6; the match to TRBD1 covers 9 bases. The CDR3 is 16 residues long. Per germline, CDR1 LNHNV and CDR2 YYDKDF (reference sequence). V shed 1 base and J 9 bases; nucleotides not matched to a gene: 7. CDR3 nucleotide sequence: TGTGCCACCAGCAGAGGTGGGGACAGGGAAAGTTCACCCCTCCACTTT. Translating it yields CATSRGGDRESSPLHF.

The V and J genes are TRBV29-1 and TRBJ2-7, with TRBD1 identical over 9 bases. J gave up 3 bases and V 2 bases, and 2 bases lay outside the gene matches. The CDR3 runs 13 residues. The germline gives CDR1 SQVTM, CDR2 ANQGSEA. In DNA form, the CDR3 reads TGCAGCGTTGAAACGGGACAGGGCTACGAGCAGTACTTC. Translation: CSVETGQGYEQYF.

The CDR3 reads CASSYSGPHNEQFF. Written as DNA, the CDR3 is TGTGCCAGCAGTTACTCGGGGCCACACAATGAGCAGTTCTTC. The chain employs TRBV6-2 or TRBV6-3 and TRBJ2-1; the D gene is possibly TRBD1 (5 bases). The germline V gene encodes CDR1 MNHEY and CDR2 SVGEGT. V was pared by 0 bases and J by 5 bases, with 8 bases between. This CDR3 contains 14 residues.

Here the CDR3 DNA reads TGTGCCAGCAGCCCATCACCTGGGGAGGACACCGGGGAGCTGTTTTTT. This codes for CASSPSPGEDTGELFF. The chain links TRBV3-1 to TRBJ2-2, with D perhaps TRBD2 (6 bases). CDR3 length: 16 amino acids. Germline assignment: CDR1 LGHDT and CDR2 YNNKEL (reference sequence). Trimming cost V 4 bases and J 3 bases, with 15 bases left between them.

The V and J genes are TRBV4-1 and TRBJ2-2; 7 nucleotides line up with TRBD2. CDR1 and CDR2 from the germline V gene are MGHRA and YSYEKL. Losses at the gene ends were 4 bases for V and 3 bases for J; bases not matched to a gene: 2. The CDR3 runs to 14 residues. CDR3 DNA: TGCGCCAGCAGCCGCGCGGGGGACACCGGGGAGCTGTTTTTT. This sequence encodes CASSRAGDTGELFF.

This clonotype was seen only once. The chain recombines TRBV6-1 with TRBJ1-5; 10 bases align to TRBD1. V lost 5 bases, J lost 3 bases, and 7 bases stayed unmatched. The CDR3 is 16 amino acids. CDR1 is MNHNS and CDR2 is SASEGT in the germline V gene. The CDR3 sequence: CASSTETGGVNQPQHF. CDR3 sequence (DNA): TGTGCCAGCAGTACCGAGACAGGGGGCGTCAATCAGCCCCAGCATTTT.

The chain employs TRBV19 and TRBJ1-1, with a weak D call TRBD1 (6 bases). The V gene lost 3 bases and the J gene lost 4 bases, with 12 bases spanning the gap. The CDR3 runs to 14 residues. CDR1 is LNHDA and CDR2 is SQIVND in the germline V gene (reference sequence). CDR3 loop: CASSMRDTRTEAFF. The CDR3 region has the DNA TGTGCCAGTAGTATGAGGGACACGCGCACTGAAGCTTTCTTT. Full variable domain (rest looked up from reference TRBV19 and TRBJ1-1): DGGITQSPKYLFRKEGQNVTLSCEQNLNHDAMYWYRQDPGQGLRLIYYSQIVNDFQKGDIAEGYSVSREKKESFPLTVTSAQKNPTAFYLCASSMRDTRTEAFFGQGTRLTVV.

V usage is TRBV6-1 and J usage is TRBJ2-3, with 7 bases matching TRBD1. This CDR3 region has 14 residues. Losses at the gene ends were 7 bases for V and 1 base for J; bases not matched to a gene: 5. CDR1 and CDR2 from the germline V gene are MNHNS and SASEGT. The CDR3 nucleotides are TGTGCCAGCACAAGGGGGCAGGGCACAGATACGCAGTATTTT. Its protein product is CASTRGQGTDTQYF.

The CDR3: CASSSRTGGFEEQFF. The CDR3 DNA sequence: TGTGCCAGCAGCTCACGGACAGGGGGGTTTGAGGAGCAGTTCTTC. The genes are TRBV7-7 and TRBJ2-1; 10 nucleotides match TRBD1. The trim removed 4 bases at V and 10 bases at J, leaving 10 bases unmatched. Per the germline V gene, CDR1 is SSHAT and CDR2 is FNYEAQ (reference sequence). The CDR3 is 15 residues long.

The J gene is TRBJ1-1, the V gene TRBV12-5; 10 bases line up with TRBD1. CDR3 size: 14 residues. V lost 5 bases to trimming and J lost 5 bases; unmatched junction nucleotides: 5. Germline loops: CDR1 LGHNT, CDR2 FRNRAP. The CDR3 sequence: CASGRQGAGTEAFF. Here the CDR3 DNA reads TGTGCTAGTGGTAGACAGGGGGCTGGGACTGAAGCTTTCTTT.

This clonotype was seen only a few times. V is TRBV7-2 and J is TRBJ1-6, with a tentative D call TRBD1 (6 bases). From germline, CDR1 is SGHTA and CDR2 FQGNSA. The CDR3 spans 17 residues. Trimming left V 5 bases short and J 0 bases short, with 14 bases between. CDR3 nucleotide sequence: TGTGCCAGCAGCCTAGAGGGGGGGAGCTCCTATAATTCACCCCTCCACTTT. Translated: CASSLEGGSSYNSPLHF.

J is TRBJ2-3 and V is TRBV6-4, with D perhaps matching TRBD2 (6 bases). V was shortened by 4 bases and J by 3 bases, with 11 bases between the two germline ends. Germline V gene sequence: CDR1 MRHNA, CDR2 SNTAGT. The CDR3 has 14 amino acids. The CDR3 here is CASSVAGSTDTQYF. In DNA form, the CDR3 reads TGTGCCAGCAGTGTTGCGGGGTCAACAGATACGCAGTATTTT.

The chain uses TRBV11-3 and TRBJ2-7; D possibly corresponds to TRBD1 (5 bases). The V gene lost 4 bases and the J gene lost 5 bases, with 18 bases spanning the gap. In germline, CDR1 is SGHNT, CDR2 YENEEA. The CDR3 spans 15 residues. The CDR3 DNA reads as TGTGCCAGCAGCTCCCTGCCAGGGATGAAACACGAGCAGTACTTC. Amino acid sequence: CASSSLPGMKHEQYF. The full variable domain, its missing parts supplied by reference TRBV11-3 and TRBJ2-7, is EAGVVQSPRYKIIEKKQPVAFWCNPISGHNTLYWYLQNLGQGPELLIRYENEEAVDDSQLPKDRFSAERLKGVDSTLKIQPAELGDSAVYLCASSSLPGMKHEQYFGPGTRLTVT.

The rearrangement links TRBV7-3 to TRBJ2-2; no clear D gene. The CDR3 totals 15 residues. Looked up from germline, CDR1 is SGHTA and CDR2 is FQGTGA. V was shortened by 0 bases and J by 1 base, with 6 bases between the two germline ends. The CDR3 region is CASSLTAGNTGELFF. The CDR3 nucleotides are TGTGCCAGCAGCTTAACTGCAGGGAACACCGGGGAGCTGTTTTTT.

V is TRBV5-1 and J is TRBJ2-3; perhaps TRBD1 as D (6 bases). From germline, CDR1 is SGHRS and CDR2 YFSETQ. The CDR3 is 17 amino acids. V gave up 4 bases and J gave up 0 bases, with 18 bases separating them. CDR3 amino acids: CASSPHGQSSSTDTQYF. Here the CDR3 DNA reads TGCGCCAGCAGCCCCCACGGACAGTCCTCTAGCACAGATACGCAGTATTTT.

The chain is built from TRBV5-1 and TRBJ1-2, with D unclear. The germline V and J ends were trimmed by 4 bases and 6 bases, with 10 bases remaining between them. There are 12 residues in the CDR3. Germline loops: CDR1 SGHRS, CDR2 YFSETQ. For the CDR3, the DNA is TGCGCCAGCAGCCCCGGAGGAGATGGCTACACCTTC. Amino acid sequence: CASSPGGDGYTF.

V gene TRBV29-1 combines with J gene TRBJ2-1, with 12 bases identical to TRBD2. V gave up 6 bases and J gave up 1 base; unmatched junction bases: 1. Germline V gene sequence: CDR1 SQVTM, CDR2 ANQGSEA. The CDR3 is made up of 14 amino acids. CDR3 region: CSVGTSGSYNEQFF. As DNA, the CDR3 is TGCAGCGTCGGGACTAGCGGGTCCTACAATGAGCAGTTCTTC.

This chain links TRBV6-6 with TRBJ1-5, with TRBD1 matching over 10 bases. With 5 bases clipped from V and 4 bases from J, the junction kept 11 bases outside the gene matches. Looked up from germline, CDR1 is MNHNY and CDR2 is SVGAGI (reference sequence). This CDR3 region has 17 residues. CDR3 DNA sequence: TGTGCCAGCAGTAACCCCCGGACAGGGGGAGAAAATCAGCCCCAGCATTTT. Translated, it gives CASSNPRTGGENQPQHF.

This clonotype was detected only a few times. The V call is TRBV20-1, the J call TRBJ2-1, with TRBD2 matching 10 bases. The CDR3 is 17 residues long. The germline CDR1 and CDR2 sequences are DFQATT and SNEGSKA (reference sequence). The V gene end was trimmed by 5 bases and the J gene end by 0 bases; junction bases not matched to a gene: 10. The CDR3 DNA is TGCAGTGCTCCCTCCTATCTAGCGGGGGTCTCCTACAATGAGCAGTTCTTC. It is translated as CSAPSYLAGVSYNEQFF.

The chain links TRBV30 to TRBJ1-1, with D unresolved. CDR1 and CDR2 (germline): GTSNPN, SVGIG (reference sequence). V was clipped by 0 bases and J by 1 base, with 6 bases between them. The CDR3 runs 13 residues. The DNA for the CDR3 is TGTGCCTGGAGTGTATTGGGGAACACTGAAGCTTTCTTT. As protein: CAWSVLGNTEAFF.

This rearrangement joins TRBV12-3 or TRBV12-4 to TRBJ2-7; no clear D. This CDR3 contains 12 residues. V was trimmed by 4 bases and J by 0 bases, leaving 4 bases between them. The CDR3, as DNA: TGTGCCAGCAGTTCCAGCTCCTACGAGCAGTACTTC. Translated, it gives CASSSSSYEQYF.

The chain uses TRBV5-5 and TRBJ2-7, with D unresolved. V was cut by 3 bases and J by 3 bases, with 25 bases left in between. The CDR3 is made up of 18 amino acids. Germline CDR1 SGHKS, CDR2 YYEKEE (reference sequence). The CDR3 DNA reads as TGTGCCAGCAGCTCCCCTTTAAGATCCCGGCTTCAACTCTACGAGCAGTACTTC. It encodes CASSSPLRSRLQLYEQYF.

This clonotype was seen a handful of times. The chain links TRBV10-1 to TRBJ1-1, with no clear D. Germline V CDR1 and CDR2: WNHNN, SYGVQD (reference sequence). V lost 2 bases and J 1 base, leaving 5 bases between the germline ends. The CDR3 loop spans 13 amino acids. The CDR3 DNA is TGCGCCAGCAGTGAGATGGGGAACACTGAAGCTTTCTTT. Amino acids: CASSEMGNTEAFF.

This clonotype has only a few counts. The chain has TRBV20-1 and TRBJ2-5; D ambiguous. Germline V gene data show CDR1 as DFQATT and CDR2 as SNEGSKA (reference sequence). The CDR3 consists of 14 residues. Trimming removed 6 bases from V and 4 bases from J, with 18 bases in between. The CDR3 region is CSAAKTIAAETQYF. Written as DNA, the CDR3 is TGCAGTGCCGCAAAAACGATTGCAGCAGAGACCCAGTACTTC.

This clonotype was counted between two and nine times. The chain joins TRBV29-1 to TRBJ1-2; maybe TRBD1 (5 bases). The CDR3 length is 13 residues. Germline lookup yields CDR1 SQVTM and CDR2 ANQGSEA. The V end lost 5 bases, the J end lost 2 bases, and 12 bases lay between the germline ends. Written as DNA, the CDR3 is TGCAGCGTTCACAGGCAGGGAAACTATGGCTACACCTTC. It is translated as CSVHRQGNYGYTF.